This is a list of T cell receptor beta chains from one sample in a study of blood T cell repertoires in COVID-19. Measured with immunoSEQ multiplex PCR; TCRdb has only the in-frame clones, and not every one. The sample records some 40,000 clones, around 94% being singletons. The sequenced sample was peripheral blood. The receptors were gathered from a man aged 50-60 years with COVID-19, enrolled during active disease. The CDR3 runs from the conserved cysteine through the conserved F or W. A D gene is named only where the DNA matches it firmly. Clone size is given for some rows only: seen once, a few or many times, or a class if the clone is expanded.

CDR3nt,CDR3aa,j_gene,d_gene,v_gene,abundance
TGTGCCAGTAGCCGCGGGGGGCAAGGAAAACTGTTTTTT,CASSRGGQGKLFF,TRBJ1-4,.,TRBV19,once
TGTGCCAGCAGCTTATGGGACAGCAGAAACACCATATATTTT,CASSLWDSRNTIYF,TRBJ1-3,TRBD1,TRBV11-1,few
TGTGCCAGCAGCGTAGATGCGGAATCCTACGAGCAGTACTTC,CASSVDAESYEQYF,TRBJ2-7,.,TRBV9,.
TGTGCCAGCGGGACAGGCGCGAACACTGAAGCTTTCTTT,CASGTGANTEAFF,TRBJ1-1,TRBD1,TRBV6-5,few
TGTGCCAGCAGTTTTTTCGGGGGGGGAAACACTGAAGCTTTCTTT,CASSFFGGGNTEAFF,TRBJ1-1,.,TRBV28,once
TGTGCCAGCAGCCAACGGAGGAACCTCTCTGGAAACACCATATATTTT,CASSQRRNLSGNTIYF,TRBJ1-3,.,TRBV7-6,.
TGTGCCAGCCAATGGACCCGGACAGGGGACACCGGGGAGCTGTTTTTT,CASQWTRTGDTGELFF,TRBJ2-2,TRBD1,TRBV6-6,.
TGTGCCTCAAAGGGGGGGTTAACGAATGAGCAGTTCTTC,CASKGGLTNEQFF,TRBJ2-1,.,TRBV10-3,.
TGTGCCAGCTCGGCAAGTAGCCTAGACACTGAAGCTTTCTTT,CASSASSLDTEAFF,TRBJ1-1,.,TRBV3-1/TRBV3-2,.
TGTGCCAGTAGTATTTCCCCCCCACAGGGGTCTAATGAAAAACTGTTTTTT,CASSISPPQGSNEKLFF,TRBJ1-4,TRBD1,TRBV19,.
TGTGCCAGTAGTATCGGGGGGGAGGAGCAGTTCTTC,CASSIGGEEQFF,TRBJ2-1,TRBD2,TRBV19,.
TGTGCCAGCAGTCCAGGGGGCTCTGGAAACACCATATATTTT,CASSPGGSGNTIYF,TRBJ1-3,TRBD1,TRBV7-9,.
TGTGCCAGCAGCTTAGGAGTGAGCACAGATACGCAGTATTTT,CASSLGVSTDTQYF,TRBJ2-3,.,TRBV11-3,.
TGTGCCACCAGTGATCCCCTAAAAAACTATGGCTACACCTTC,CATSDPLKNYGYTF,TRBJ1-2,.,TRBV24-1,once
TGCGCCAGCAGCCTTCGACAGGGGGCGAGCAATGAGCAGTTCTTC,CASSLRQGASNEQFF,TRBJ2-1,TRBD1,TRBV4-1,few
TGTGCCAGCAGCTTATCACTAGCGGGAGCGTACAATGAGCAGTTCTTC,CASSLSLAGAYNEQFF,TRBJ2-1,TRBD2,TRBV7-9,few
TGTGCCAGCAGCTTCAGCGGGAGTCGGGACAATGAGCAGTTCTTC,CASSFSGSRDNEQFF,TRBJ2-1,TRBD2,TRBV7-3,.
TGTGCCAGCATGAGACAGGGTTTTGAGCTGTTTTTT,CASMRQGFELFF,TRBJ2-2,TRBD1,TRBV12-3/TRBV12-4,.
TGTGCCAGTAGCCGTGGATGGGGGGGAGATATCACAGATACGCAGTATTTT,CASSRGWGGDITDTQYF,TRBJ2-3,TRBD2,TRBV19,once
TGTGCCAGCAGACAAAACACCGGGGAGCTGTTTTTT,CASRQNTGELFF,TRBJ2-2,.,TRBV12-3/TRBV12-4,few
TGTGCCAGCAGCTCCAGTGAAAAACTGTTTTTT,CASSSSEKLFF,TRBJ1-4,.,TRBV7-9,.
TGTGCCAGCAGCCACGTCCCCGGGACTGCGACCTACGAGCAGTACTTC,CASSHVPGTATYEQYF,TRBJ2-7,.,TRBV3-1/TRBV3-2,.
TGCGCCAGCAGCTTGGTTAGAAGCGGGAGGTTCTACGAGCAGTACTTC,CASSLVRSGRFYEQYF,TRBJ2-7,TRBD2,TRBV5-1,.
TGTGCCAGCAGTTTAGGGACAGGGGTTTCCTACGAGCAGTACTTC,CASSLGTGVSYEQYF,TRBJ2-7,TRBD1,TRBV28,.
TGCGCCAGCAGCCAAGAGAGGCTAGCGCGGGCCGGGGAGCTGTTTTTT,CASSQERLARAGELFF,TRBJ2-2,.,TRBV4-1,.
TGTGCCAGCAGGATACCAAAGCGGGAGTCGATATATGAGCAGTTCTTC,CASRIPKRESIYEQFF,TRBJ2-1,TRBD2,TRBV2,.